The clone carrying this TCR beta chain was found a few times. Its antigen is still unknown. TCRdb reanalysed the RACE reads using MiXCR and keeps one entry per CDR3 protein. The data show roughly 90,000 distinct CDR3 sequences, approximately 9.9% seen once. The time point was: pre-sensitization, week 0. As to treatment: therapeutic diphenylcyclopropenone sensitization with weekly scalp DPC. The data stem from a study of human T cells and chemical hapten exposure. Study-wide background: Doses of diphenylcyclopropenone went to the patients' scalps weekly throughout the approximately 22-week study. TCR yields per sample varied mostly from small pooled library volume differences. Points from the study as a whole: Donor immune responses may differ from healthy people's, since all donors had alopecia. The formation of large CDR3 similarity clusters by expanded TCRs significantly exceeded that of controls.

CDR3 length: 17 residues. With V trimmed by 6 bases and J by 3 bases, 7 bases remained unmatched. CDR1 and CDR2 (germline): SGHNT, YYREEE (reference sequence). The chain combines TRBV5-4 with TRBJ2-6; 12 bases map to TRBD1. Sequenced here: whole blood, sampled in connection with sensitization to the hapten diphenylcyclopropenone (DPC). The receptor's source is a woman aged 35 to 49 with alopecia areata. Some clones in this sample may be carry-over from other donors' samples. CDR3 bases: TGTGCCAGCACCCTGGGGGACAGGGGGCGTGGGGCCAACGTCCTGACTTTC. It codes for CASTLGDRGRGANVLTF.